The next 27 T cell receptor beta chains were all read from a single sample in a study of blood T cell repertoires in COVID-19 (TCRdb year 2020). The library was produced with the immunoSEQ multiplex PCR assay. TCRdb limited this immuneACCESS table to in-frame rearrangements with V and J called. A share of clones is missing; checked studies link under half to unresolved V genes, and the rest is unexplained. For this sample there are about 190,000 clones; 80% to 90% appear just once. Of the sample, approximately 19% falls within the top ten clones. Sequenced material: peripheral blood. The source of these receptors is a human donor in a cohort sampled during active COVID-19.

The rearrangement joins TRBV5-6 to TRBJ2-7, with 9 nucleotides matching TRBD2. The CDR3 has 14 residues. CDR1 is SGHDT, CDR2 YYEEEE, per germline. Trimming cost V 0 bases and J 4 bases; bases outside gene matches: 2. The CDR3 DNA follows: TGTGCCAGCAGCTTGGTTAGCGGGGGATACGAGCAGTACGTC. Translated: CASSLVSGGYEQYV.

This rearrangement joins TRBV7-2 to TRBJ1-5; D perhaps matches TRBD1 (5 bases). The germline CDR1 and CDR2 sequences are SGHTA and FQGNSA. Between the trimmed V and J ends, which lost 0 bases and 4 bases, there was a span of 10 bases. The CDR3 is 15 amino acids. CDR3 DNA: TGTGCCAGCAGCTTAGCTTCAGGGAGGAATCAGCCCCAGCATTTT. Amino acid sequence: CASSLASGRNQPQHF.

Only a few counts were recorded for this clone. The rearrangement links TRBV9 to TRBJ2-2, with 7 positions matching TRBD2. The length of the CDR3 is 17 residues. V shed 0 bases and J 5 bases; nucleotides not matched to a gene: 10. Germline lookup yields CDR1 SGDLS and CDR2 YYNGEE. DNA for the CDR3: TGTGCCAGCAGCGTAGCGGTGGGAGGGCCCCGAACCGGGGAGCTGTTTTTT. Its protein product is CASSVAVGGPRTGELFF.

J is TRBJ2-3 and V is TRBV30, with 9 positions matching TRBD2. Germline CDR1 GTSNPN, CDR2 SVGIG (reference sequence). V gave up 1 base and J gave up 4 bases; unmatched junction bases: 15. The CDR3 runs 18 residues. The CDR3 DNA reads TGTGCCTGGAGTGCCCTACCTTGGCGGGGGGGAGCCTCAGATACGCAGTATTTT. It is translated as CAWSALPWRGGASDTQYF.

This sequence joins TRBV27 and TRBJ1-1, with TRBD1 identical over 7 bases. Germline CDR1 reads MNHEY; CDR2 reads SMNVEV (reference sequence). CDR3 length: 12 residues. V dropped 8 bases and J dropped 7; count of bases not matched to a gene: 7. CDR3 amino acids: CASGNRDSEAFF. DNA of the CDR3: TGTGCCAGCGGAAACCGGGACAGTGAAGCTTTCTTT.

The chain employs TRBV10-1 and TRBJ2-3, with 9 bases fitting TRBD1. Germline CDR1 and CDR2: WNHNN and SYGVQD (reference sequence). The length of the CDR3 is 16 residues. V shed 3 bases, J shed 4 bases, and the junction held 8 bases outside the gene matches. The CDR3: CASSDPEGQGSDTQYF. CDR3 bases: TGCGCCAGCAGTGACCCCGAGGGACAGGGCTCAGATACGCAGTATTTT.

A remark on this clone: Other DNA variants within this sample encode the same CDR3. The rearrangement links TRBV7-9 to TRBJ1-1; a weak D match, TRBD1 (6 bases). This CDR3 comprises 14 residues. V shed 3 bases and J shed 1 base, with 9 bases lying between them. Per the germline V gene, CDR1 is SEHNR and CDR2 is FQNEAQ (reference sequence). In nucleotides, the CDR3 is TGTGCCAGCAGCTTGGGACAAGAGAACACTGAAGCTTTCTTT. It encodes CASSLGQENTEAFF.

This clone appeared a few times. This rearrangement joins TRBV5-4 to TRBJ2-7; 7 bases line up with TRBD2. The CDR3 sequence is 14 residues long. Germline lookup yields CDR1 SGHNT and CDR2 YYREEE (reference sequence). V shed 4 bases and J 3 bases; nucleotides not matched to a gene: 7. The CDR3 loop is CASSRGLDDYEQYF. The CDR3 DNA sequence: TGTGCCAGCAGCAGAGGACTAGACGACTACGAGCAGTACTTC.

This chain links TRBV11-2 with TRBJ1-6; D remains unclear. This CDR3 has 15 residues. Looked up from germline, CDR1 is SGHAT and CDR2 is FQNNGV. V was shortened by 6 bases and J by 11 bases, with 20 bases between the two germline ends. The CDR3 DNA reads as TGTGCCAGCAGTTCCGGAATGGGAGGTACCCCACCCCTCCACTTT. Translated, it gives CASSSGMGGTPPLHF.

The rearrangement links TRBV19 to TRBJ1-1; possibly TRBD1 for D (6 bases). CDR3 length: 13 amino acids. Germline CDR1 reads LNHDA; CDR2 reads SQIVND (reference sequence). The V gene lost 6 bases and the J gene lost 4 bases, with 12 bases spanning the gap. The CDR3 here is CASRGGPFTEAFF. CDR3 DNA: TGTGCCAGTAGGGGGGGGCCTTTCACTGAAGCTTTCTTT.

The CDR3 DNA is TGCGCCAGCAGCCCAGCGAGGACCTACAATGAGCAGTTCTTC. Residues: CASSPARTYNEQFF. This sequence joins TRBV5-1 and TRBJ2-1; no clear D. The germline gives CDR1 SGHRS, CDR2 YFSETQ. This CDR3 spans 14 amino acids. Trimming removed 4 bases at V and 2 bases at J, with 10 bases between. The whole variable domain, filled in from reference TRBV5-1 and TRBJ2-1, reads KAGVTQTPRYLIKTRGQQVTLSCSPISGHRSVSWYQQTPGQGLQFLFEYFSETQRNKGNFPGRFSGRQFSNSRSEMNVSTLELGDSALYLCASSPARTYNEQFFGPGTRLTVL.

The chain recombines TRBV23-1 with TRBJ1-2; D unclear. TRBV23-1 is labeled an ORF, and its function is uncertain. There are 17 residues in the CDR3. Trimming stripped 0 bases from V and 8 bases from J, with 22 bases between. This CDR3 is CASSQSIQLSSGWGYTF. DNA for the CDR3: TGCGCCAGCAGTCAATCGATCCAACTCTCGAGCGGATGGGGCTACACCTTC.

The chain couples TRBV3-1 (or the pseudogene TRBV3-2) to TRBJ2-1; weak D call: TRBD1 (5 bases). Trimming removed 2 bases at V and 11 bases at J, with 10 bases between. There are 12 residues in the CDR3. Germline-derived CDR1 and CDR2 are LGHDT and YNNKEL (reference sequence). The DNA for the CDR3 is TGTGCCAGCAGCCAAAAGGACACACAGCAGTTCTTC. Its translation is CASSQKDTQQFF.

The V and J genes are TRBV18 and TRBJ2-7; 9 nucleotides align to TRBD1. Germline-derived CDR1 and CDR2 are KGHSH and LQKENI. The V gene end was trimmed by 6 bases and the J gene end by 6 bases; junction bases not matched to a gene: 18. This CDR3 is built from 17 residues. The CDR3, as DNA: TGTGCCAGCTCGCCGGCTGTCTCGGGACAGGGCGGAGGCGAGCAGTACTTC. This gives the protein CASSPAVSGQGGGEQYF.

This chain links TRBV27 with TRBJ2-1; a possible D gene is TRBD2 (5 bases). From germline, CDR1 is MNHEY and CDR2 SMNVEV (reference sequence). The CDR3 extends over 12 amino acids. The germline V and J ends were trimmed by 8 bases and 4 bases, with 9 bases remaining between them. CDR3 in DNA: TGTGCCAGCCATGGGAGATACAATGAGCAGTTCTTC. Protein: CASHGRYNEQFF.

This chain connects TRBV11-3 to TRBJ1-6, with no clear D. V was trimmed by 3 bases and J by 10 bases, leaving 10 bases between them. CDR3 length: 13 amino acids. In germline, CDR1 is SGHNT, CDR2 YENEEA. DNA for the CDR3: TGTGCCAGCAGCTTCCTAACGGGGTCACCCCTCCACTTT. Protein sequence: CASSFLTGSPLHF.

This clone has only one observation. J is TRBJ2-5 and V is TRBV29-1; D might be TRBD2 (5 bases). The V gene lost 4 bases and the J gene lost 3 bases, with 6 bases spanning the gap. This CDR3 comprises 11 residues. Germline CDR1 reads SQVTM; CDR2 reads ANQGSEA. This CDR3 reads CSVAGEETQYF. The CDR3 DNA follows: TGCAGCGTTGCCGGGGAAGAGACCCAGTACTTC.

The chain uses TRBV4-2 and TRBJ2-3; a weak D match, TRBD1 (5 bases). The length of the CDR3 is 17 residues. Germline CDR1 LGHNA, CDR2 YNFKEQ. V dropped 0 bases and J dropped 4 bases, with 17 bases sitting between them. The CDR3 sequence: CASSQDLVDSNPDTQYF. Here the CDR3 DNA reads TGTGCCAGCAGCCAAGATCTCGTAGACAGTAACCCAGATACGCAGTATTTT.

The chain uses TRBV6-1 and TRBJ1-2, with no clear D. Germline V gene data show CDR1 as MNHNS and CDR2 as SASEGT. The germline V and J ends were trimmed by 3 bases and 1 base, with 6 bases remaining between them. The CDR3 has 13 amino acids. CDR3 sequence (DNA): TGTGCCAGCAGTGAGCAGGATAACTATGGCTACACCTTC. This codes for CASSEQDNYGYTF.

This chain uses TRBV6-5 with TRBJ1-5; D gene unclear. Germline V gene data show CDR1 as MNHEY and CDR2 as SVGAGI. V lost 3 bases and J 0 bases, leaving 12 bases between the germline ends. This CDR3 has 16 residues. The CDR3 spells CASSYLEGISNQPQHF. The DNA for the CDR3 is TGTGCCAGCAGTTATCTAGAGGGCATTAGCAATCAGCCCCAGCATTTT.

The J gene is TRBJ1-5, the V gene TRBV21-1; the D call of TRBD1 is as the table states it, not checked on the DNA. TRBV21-1 is an annotated pseudogene. This CDR3 has 17 residues. The CDR3 loop is CASSNRQASNCNQPQHF. The DNA of the CDR3 is TGTGCCAGCAGCAATCGACAGGCCTCGAATTGCAATCAGCCCCAGCATTTT.

The count of this clone is one. The V gene is TRBV3-1 (or the pseudogene TRBV3-2), the J gene TRBJ2-5, with a weak D call TRBD2 (6 bases). This CDR3 has 15 residues. V shed 4 bases and J shed 5 bases, with 17 bases lying between them. CDR1 LGHDT and CDR2 YNNKEL come from the germline V gene (reference sequence). The chain's CDR3 is CASSPITGEEETQYF. The CDR3 DNA sequence: TGTGCCAGCAGCCCCATCACCGGGGAGGAGGAGACCCAGTACTTC.

The chain combines TRBV18 with TRBJ2-5, with D perhaps TRBD1 (6 bases). Germline CDR1 and CDR2: KGHSH and LQKENI. Trimming left V 3 bases short and J 3 bases short, with 8 bases between. There are 13 residues in the CDR3. CDR3 DNA: TGTGCCAGCTCACCCCGGACAGAAGAGACCCAGTACTTC. Protein sequence: CASSPRTEETQYF.

The gene calls are TRBV27 and TRBJ1-5; 9 nucleotides align to TRBD1. With 2 bases clipped from V and 7 bases from J, the junction kept 6 bases outside the gene matches. CDR1 MNHEY and CDR2 SMNVEV come from the germline V gene (reference sequence). The length of the CDR3 is 15 residues. This chain's CDR3 is CASSLGGTGKQPQHF. Written as DNA, the CDR3 is TGTGCCAGCAGTTTAGGAGGGACAGGGAAACAGCCCCAGCATTTT.

The chain is built from TRBV19 and TRBJ1-5, with D possibly TRBD1 on 5 matching bases. Germline CDR1 reads LNHDA; CDR2 reads SQIVND (reference sequence). This CDR3 is built from 13 residues. Trimming shortened V by 5 bases and J by 7 bases, and 12 bases separated the two germline ends. The CDR3 sequence is CASSVEGRQPQHF. The CDR3 DNA follows: TGTGCCAGTAGTGTGGAGGGGAGGCAGCCCCAGCATTTT.

The chain combines TRBV2 with TRBJ2-1; D ambiguous. The ends were cut back, 7 bases at V and 5 bases at J, with 15 bases in the middle. The germline V gene has CDR1 SNHLY and CDR2 FYNNEI. The CDR3 is 14 amino acids. Written as DNA, the CDR3 is TGTGCCAGCAACGACTTCCCGTTAAACAATGAGCAGTTCTTC. The encoded protein is CASNDFPLNNEQFF. The variable domain in full, completed from reference TRBV2 and TRBJ2-1, reads EPEVTQTPSHQVTQMGQEVILRCVPISNHLYFYWYRQILGQKVEFLVSFYNNEISEKSEIFDDQFSVERPDGSNFTLKIRSTKLEDSAMYFCASNDFPLNNEQFFGPGTRLTVL.

This clone has only a few counts. The chain's CDR3 is CASSDPWGLAAYNEQFF. The CDR3 DNA follows: TGTGCCAGCAGTGACCCATGGGGACTAGCGGCGTACAATGAGCAGTTCTTC. The chain joins TRBV6-1 to TRBJ2-1, with 11 bases identical to TRBD2. The CDR3 runs to 17 residues. CDR1 MNHNS and CDR2 SASEGT come from the germline V gene. Trimming took 3 bases from V and 4 from J; bases not matched to a gene: 8.